These 20 T cell receptor beta chains were sequenced from one sample in a study of identical twins. One entry per CDR3 protein results from TCRdb running MiXCR on the 5' RACE reads. The sample lists some 1,600,000 distinct CDR3 sequences, roughly 35% occurring once. The sequencing input was cord blood. These receptors all stem from a newborn girl in good health.

V gene TRBV11-3 combines with J gene TRBJ2-1, with a possible D match to TRBD2 (5 bases). Germline CDR1 is SGHNT and CDR2 is YENEEA. This CDR3 has 15 residues. V was pared by 2 bases and J by 10 bases, with 18 bases between. CDR3 protein: CASSLPSEISGEQFF. The CDR3 nucleotides are TGTGCCAGCAGCTTACCAAGCGAGATAAGCGGAGAGCAGTTCTTC.

This rearrangement joins TRBV20-1 to TRBJ2-7, with 11 bases lining up with TRBD1. Trimming took 6 bases from V and 3 from J; bases not matched to a gene: 7. The CDR3 consists of 14 residues. Germline V gene lookup returns CDR1 DFQATT and CDR2 SNEGSKA (reference sequence). The CDR3: CSAHPGQGGYEQYF. CDR3 sequence (DNA): TGCAGTGCACATCCGGGACAGGGGGGCTACGAGCAGTACTTC.

Only a few counts were recorded for this clonotype. The chain employs TRBV6-1 and TRBJ1-5; D may be TRBD1 (6 bases). This CDR3 region has 14 residues. The germline V gene has CDR1 MNHNS and CDR2 SASEGT. Trimming stripped 7 bases from V and 1 base from J, with 11 bases between. The CDR3 here is CASNGDRSNQPQHF. The DNA of the CDR3 is TGTGCCAGCAATGGAGACAGGAGCAATCAGCCCCAGCATTTT.

The gene calls are TRBV6-2 or TRBV6-3 and TRBJ1-4; no clear D gene. Germline CDR1 is MNHEY and CDR2 is SVGEGT. Trimming left V 6 bases short and J 3 bases short, with 8 bases between. This CDR3 comprises 13 residues. This chain's CDR3 is CASRLYPNEKLFF. The DNA for the CDR3 is TGTGCCAGCAGACTATACCCTAATGAAAAACTGTTTTTT.

The sample holds a few counts of this clonotype. The chain couples TRBV24-1 to TRBJ2-3, with D possibly matching TRBD2 (5 bases). CDR3 length: 14 residues. The germline V and J ends were trimmed by 9 bases and 2 bases, with 14 bases remaining between them. Germline V gene data show CDR1 as KGHDR and CDR2 as SFDVKD. The CDR3 DNA reads as TGTGCCACCGAAGGCGGGTATTTCACAGATACGCAGTATTTT. Protein product: CATEGGYFTDTQYF.

J is TRBJ1-1 and V is TRBV4-1, with D possibly matching TRBD1 (5 bases). The CDR3 spans 16 residues. CDR1 MGHRA and CDR2 YSYEKL come from the germline V gene. V was cut by 0 bases and J by 5 bases, with 16 bases left in between. DNA of the CDR3: TGCGCCAGCAGCCAAGACAGGGTCGGAGCGACTACTGAAGCTTTCTTT. This sequence encodes CASSQDRVGATTEAFF.

CDR3 sequence (DNA): TGCAGTGCGCCACCGGGACAGGGATTATACAATGAGCAGTTCTTC. As protein: CSAPPGQGLYNEQFF. This chain connects TRBV20-1 to TRBJ2-1; 9 nucleotides match TRBD1. The CDR3 runs to 15 residues. The trim removed 6 bases at V and 4 bases at J, leaving 10 bases unmatched. Germline assignment: CDR1 DFQATT and CDR2 SNEGSKA (reference sequence).

The chain is built from TRBV7-9 and TRBJ1-5, with a weak D call TRBD1 (5 bases). The CDR3 is made up of 18 amino acids. Trimming pared 3 bases from V and 5 bases from J, leaving 23 bases between. Per germline, CDR1 SEHNR and CDR2 FQNEAQ (reference sequence). Here the CDR3 reads CASSLGRETVPPDQPQHF. CDR3 DNA: TGTGCCAGCAGCTTGGGTAGGGAGACAGTGCCCCCTGATCAGCCCCAGCATTTT.

V usage is TRBV10-3 and J usage is TRBJ2-3; 10 positions match TRBD2. The CDR3 totals 14 residues. Germline assignment: CDR1 ENHRY and CDR2 SYGVKD. The ends lost 7 bases at V and 5 bases at J; junction bases unmatched: 6. The CDR3 loop is CAITSGRAGDTQYF. DNA for the CDR3: TGTGCCATCACGAGCGGGAGGGCCGGAGATACGCAGTATTTT.

This rearrangement joins TRBV7-9 to TRBJ2-5; 7 nucleotides match TRBD2. The J call is uncertain, as TRBJ2-7 better fits the DNA end. The CDR3 extends over 15 amino acids. Per the germline V gene, CDR1 is SEHNR and CDR2 is FQNEAQ (reference sequence). This CDR3 is CASSLAGRRGGEQYF. Here the CDR3 DNA reads TGTGCCAGCAGCTTAGCGGGGAGGCGCGGGGGCGAGCAGTACTTC.

CDR3 in amino acids: CSARVGTSGRRSSYEQYF. CDR3 sequence (DNA): TGCAGTGCTAGAGTGGGGACTAGCGGAAGAAGGAGCTCCTACGAGCAGTACTTC. This chain uses TRBV20-1 with TRBJ2-7; 11 nucleotides line up with TRBD2. The CDR3 is 18 residues long. Germline loops: CDR1 DFQATT, CDR2 SNEGSKA (reference sequence). Trimming took 1 base from V and 0 from J; bases not matched to a gene: 11.

This clonotype is a singleton in its sample. This chain connects TRBV7-2 to TRBJ2-7, with D uncertain. The better agreement between TRBJ2-5 and the DNA end casts doubt on the J call. The CDR3 has 15 amino acids. From germline, CDR1 is SGHTA and CDR2 FQGNSA. For the CDR3, the DNA is TGTGCCAGCAGCTTACTCTTCAGCCGAGCGGAGACCCAGTACTTC. It yields the protein CASSLLFSRAETQYF.

This clonotype was recorded many times. The J gene is TRBJ2-3, the V gene TRBV29-1; D remains unclear. V lost 5 bases, J lost 2 bases, and 8 bases lay in between. From germline, CDR1 is SQVTM and CDR2 ANQGSEA. There are 12 residues in the CDR3. The DNA of the CDR3 is TGCAGCGTTCTAGGGAACACAGATACGCAGTATTTT. Residues: CSVLGNTDTQYF.

This chain links TRBV6-5 with TRBJ2-1, with D unclear. V gave up 2 bases and J gave up 0 bases, with 8 bases separating them. Germline CDR1 and CDR2: MNHEY and SVGAGI. The length of the CDR3 is 15 residues. The CDR3 DNA follows: TGTGCCAGCAGTTACACGGAAAACTCCTACAATGAGCAGTTCTTC. It specifies CASSYTENSYNEQFF.

This clonotype was picked up a small number of times. This chain connects TRBV9 to TRBJ2-7; TRBD2 aligns across 9 bases. The germline V gene has CDR1 SGDLS and CDR2 YYNGEE. V was pared by 1 base and J by 2 bases, with 4 bases of the junction left unmatched. This CDR3 has 15 residues. The CDR3 reads CASSVRSSGAYEQYF. The CDR3 nucleotides read TGTGCCAGCAGCGTAAGGTCTAGCGGGGCCTACGAGCAGTACTTC.

The genes are TRBV3-1 and TRBJ1-1, with D hard to call. In germline, CDR1 is LGHDT, CDR2 YNNKEL (reference sequence). V lost 4 bases and J lost 0, with 15 bases in between. The CDR3 loop spans 16 amino acids. The CDR3 DNA reads TGTGCCAGCAGCCTACGTAGGTCCGCCATGAACACTGAAGCTTTCTTT. It yields the protein CASSLRRSAMNTEAFF.

This clonotype was seen a few times. The rearrangement links TRBV27 to TRBJ1-1; D might be TRBD1 (5 bases). The CDR3 loop spans 17 amino acids. CDR1 and CDR2 (germline): MNHEY, SMNVEV (reference sequence). V lost 5 bases to trimming and J lost 0 bases, with 19 bases between them. In nucleotides, the CDR3 is TGTGCCAGCAGTCCTCACCGGACAAAGACCATGAACACTGAAGCTTTCTTT. This sequence encodes CASSPHRTKTMNTEAFF.

The chain couples TRBV6-1 to TRBJ1-6, with no clear D. This CDR3 spans 14 amino acids. Germline V lookup: CDR1 MNHNS, CDR2 SASEGT. V was cut by 5 bases and J by 5 bases, with 10 bases left in between. This CDR3 is CASSPLSNNSPLHF. The CDR3, as DNA: TGTGCCAGCAGTCCCCTTTCGAATAATTCACCCCTCCACTTT.

This chain connects TRBV6-5 to TRBJ2-5, with 7 bases matching TRBD2. Per germline, CDR1 MNHEY and CDR2 SVGAGI. The CDR3 totals 16 residues. Losses at the gene ends were 2 bases for V and 11 bases for J; bases not matched to a gene: 17. CDR3 bases: TGTGCCAGCAGTTACCGGAGACTAGCAGATCACAATGAGCAGTACTTC. Translation gives CASSYRRLADHNEQYF.

This clonotype appeared many times. This chain links TRBV7-2 with TRBJ2-3, with no clear D. V was clipped by 1 base and J by 2 bases, with 10 bases between them. From germline, CDR1 is SGHTA and CDR2 FQGNSA. The CDR3 has 15 residues. The CDR3: CASSLGSWFTDTQYF. The CDR3 nucleotides read TGTGCCAGCAGCTTAGGATCGTGGTTCACAGATACGCAGTATTTT. Full variable domain (missing parts from reference TRBV7-2 and TRBJ2-3): GAGVSQSPSNKVTEKGKDVELRCDPISGHTALYWYRQSLGQGLEFLIYFQGNSAPDKSGLPSDRFSAERTGGSVSTLTIQRTQQEDSAVYLCASSLGSWFTDTQYFGPGTRLTVL.